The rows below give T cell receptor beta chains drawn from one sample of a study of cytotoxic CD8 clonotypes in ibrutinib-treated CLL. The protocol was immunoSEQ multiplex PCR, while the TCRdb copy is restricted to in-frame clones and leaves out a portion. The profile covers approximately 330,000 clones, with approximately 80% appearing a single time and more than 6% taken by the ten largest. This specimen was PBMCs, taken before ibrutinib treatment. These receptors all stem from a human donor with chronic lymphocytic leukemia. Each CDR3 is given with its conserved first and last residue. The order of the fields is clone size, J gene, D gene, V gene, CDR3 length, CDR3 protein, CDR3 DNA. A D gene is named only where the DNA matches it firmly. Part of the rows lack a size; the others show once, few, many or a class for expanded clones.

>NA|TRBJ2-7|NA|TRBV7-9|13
CASSLEGGLEQYF
TGTGCCAGCAGCTTAGAGGGGGGGCTCGAGCAGTACTTC
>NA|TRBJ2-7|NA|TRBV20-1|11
CSADSGREQYF
TGCAGTGCGGATTCAGGTCGCGAGCAGTACTTC
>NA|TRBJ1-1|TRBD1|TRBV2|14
CASRPTGFGTEAFF
TGTGCCAGCAGGCCGACAGGGTTTGGTACTGAAGCTTTCTTT
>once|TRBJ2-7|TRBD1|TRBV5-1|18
CASSLAAGGGPGSYEQYF
TGCGCCAGCAGCTTGGCCGCAGGGGGCGGCCCTGGCTCCTACGAGCAGTACTTC
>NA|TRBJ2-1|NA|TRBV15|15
CATSRADWASDEQFF
TGTGCCACCAGCAGAGCGGACTGGGCAAGTGATGAGCAGTTCTTC
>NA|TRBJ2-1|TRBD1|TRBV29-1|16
CSVDRFGSGGFGEQFF
TGCAGCGTTGATCGATTTGGGTCAGGGGGTTTTGGTGAGCAGTTCTTC
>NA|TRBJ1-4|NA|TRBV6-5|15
CASSYAHDGDEKLFF
TGTGCCAGCAGTTACGCGCACGATGGGGATGAAAAACTGTTTTTT
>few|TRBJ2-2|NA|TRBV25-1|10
CASSAGELFF
TGTGCCAGCAGTGCCGGGGAGCTGTTTTTT
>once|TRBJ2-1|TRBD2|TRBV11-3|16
CASSPLSGLAGGEQFF
TGTGCCAGCAGCCCCCTTTCGGGACTAGCGGGAGGGGAGCAGTTCTTC
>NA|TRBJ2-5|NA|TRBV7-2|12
CASSLDRQTQYF
TGTGCCAGCAGCTTAGATCGCCAGACCCAGTACTTC
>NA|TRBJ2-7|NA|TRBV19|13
CASSIGTRYEQYF
TGTGCCAGTAGTATTGGGACAAGATACGAGCAGTACTTC
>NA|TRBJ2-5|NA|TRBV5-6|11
CASSSTAAQYF
TGTGCCAGCAGCTCGACAGCGGCCCAGTACTTC
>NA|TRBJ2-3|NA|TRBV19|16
CASSSATSTFTDTQYF
TGTGCCAGTAGTTCCGCGACTTCCACCTTCACAGATACGCAGTATTTT
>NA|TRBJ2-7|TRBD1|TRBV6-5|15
CASSYDRDPIYEQYF
TGTGCCAGCAGTTACGACAGGGACCCGATCTACGAGCAGTACTTC
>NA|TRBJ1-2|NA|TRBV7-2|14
CASSQRGAGYGYTF
TGTGCCAGCAGCCAACGGGGGGCCGGCTATGGCTACACCTTC
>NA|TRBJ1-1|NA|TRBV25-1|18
CASSEYFMSYPKNTEAFF
TGTGCCAGCAGTGAATATTTTATGTCTTACCCTAAGAACACTGAAGCTTTCTTT
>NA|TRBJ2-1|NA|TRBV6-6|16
CASSYPRRGFTNEQFF
TGTGCCAGCAGTTACCCTCGGCGGGGTTTTACCAATGAGCAGTTCTTC
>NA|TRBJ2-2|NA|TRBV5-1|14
CASSLRGSSGELFF
TGCGCCAGCAGCTTGCGTGGAAGTTCCGGGGAGCTGTTTTTT
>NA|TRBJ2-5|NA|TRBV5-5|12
CASSERWETQYF
TGTGCCAGCAGCGAAAGGTGGGAGACCCAGTACTTC
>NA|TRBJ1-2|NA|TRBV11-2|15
CASSLRDTIMGGYTF
TGTGCCAGCAGCTTACGGGACACCATAATGGGCGGCTACACCTTC
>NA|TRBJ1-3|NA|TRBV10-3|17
CAISEERVGGSGNTIYF
TGTGCCATCAGTGAGGAACGGGTAGGGGGCTCTGGAAACACCATATATTTT
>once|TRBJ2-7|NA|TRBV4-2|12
CASSPPTLEQYF
TGTGCCAGCAGCCCCCCGACCCTGGAGCAGTACTTC
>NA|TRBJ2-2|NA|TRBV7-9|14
CASSPTRAFGELFF
TGTGCCAGCAGCCCCACCAGGGCGTTCGGGGAGCTGTTTTTT
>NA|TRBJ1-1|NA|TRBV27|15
CASSVTGSQSTEAFF
TGTGCCAGCAGTGTCACCGGGAGCCAAAGCACTGAAGCTTTCTTT
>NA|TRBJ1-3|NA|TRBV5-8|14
CASSWRTIGNTIYF
TGTGCCAGCAGCTGGAGGACCATCGGAAACACCATATATTTT
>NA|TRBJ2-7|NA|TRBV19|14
CASSIGTAGYEQYF
TGTGCCAGTAGTATCGGGACAGCGGGCTACGAGCAGTACTTC
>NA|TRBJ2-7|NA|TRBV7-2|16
CASSLESWQGPYEQYF
TGTGCCAGCAGCTTAGAATCCTGGCAGGGGCCCTACGAGCAGTACTTC
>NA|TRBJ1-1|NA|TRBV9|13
CASSRDGYTEAFF
TGTGCCAGCAGTCGGGACGGCTACACTGAAGCTTTCTTT
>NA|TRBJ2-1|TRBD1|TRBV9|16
CASTRSGTGAYNEQFF
TGTGCCAGCACCCGTTCCGGGACAGGGGCCTACAATGAGCAGTTCTTC
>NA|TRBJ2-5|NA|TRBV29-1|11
CSAGLGETQYF
TGCAGCGCAGGTCTTGGGGAGACCCAGTACTTC
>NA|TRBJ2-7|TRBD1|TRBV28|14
CASNSGQETYEQYF
TGTGCCAGCAACTCCGGACAGGAAACCTACGAGCAGTACTTC
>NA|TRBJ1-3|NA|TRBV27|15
CASSPQGVAGNTIYF
TGTGCCAGCAGTCCGCAGGGTGTCGCTGGAAACACCATATATTTT
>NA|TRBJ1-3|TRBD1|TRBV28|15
CASRRQGASGNTIYF
TGTGCCAGCAGACGACAGGGGGCTTCGGGAAACACCATATATTTT
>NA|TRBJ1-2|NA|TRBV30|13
CAKPGKDNYGYTF
TGTGCCAAACCGGGGAAGGATAACTATGGCTACACCTTC
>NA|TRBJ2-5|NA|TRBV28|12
CASSTPMGGNHF
TGTGCCAGCAGTACACCCATGGGCGGGAACCACTTC
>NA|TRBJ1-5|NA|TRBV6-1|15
CASSDSGGGIQPQHF
TGTGCCAGCAGTGACTCTGGAGGGGGAATCCAGCCCCAGCATTTT